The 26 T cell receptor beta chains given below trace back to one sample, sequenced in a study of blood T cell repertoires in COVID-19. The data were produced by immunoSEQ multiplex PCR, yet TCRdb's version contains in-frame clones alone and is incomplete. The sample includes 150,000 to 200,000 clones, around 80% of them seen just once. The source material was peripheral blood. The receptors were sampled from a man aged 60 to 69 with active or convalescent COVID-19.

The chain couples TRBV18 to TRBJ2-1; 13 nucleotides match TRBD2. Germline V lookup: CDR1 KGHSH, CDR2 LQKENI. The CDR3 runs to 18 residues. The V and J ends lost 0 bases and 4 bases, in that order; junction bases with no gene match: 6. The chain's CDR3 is CASSPPKLAGGSYNEQFF. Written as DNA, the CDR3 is TGTGCCAGCTCACCACCAAAACTAGCGGGGGGGTCATACAATGAGCAGTTCTTC.

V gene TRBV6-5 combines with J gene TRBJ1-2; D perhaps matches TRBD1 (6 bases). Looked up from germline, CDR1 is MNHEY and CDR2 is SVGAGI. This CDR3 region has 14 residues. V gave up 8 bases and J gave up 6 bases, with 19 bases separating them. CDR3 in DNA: TGTGCCAGCGGGCCCAGGGGTATGATGAATGGCTACACCTTC. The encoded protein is CASGPRGMMNGYTF.

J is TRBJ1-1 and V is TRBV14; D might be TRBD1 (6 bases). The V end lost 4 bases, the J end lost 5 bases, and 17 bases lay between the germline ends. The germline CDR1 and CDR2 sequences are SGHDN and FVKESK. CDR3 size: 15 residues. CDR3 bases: TGTGCCAGCAGCCCGATGCGGGGGGCCGGGACTGAAGCTTTCTTT. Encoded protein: CASSPMRGAGTEAFF.

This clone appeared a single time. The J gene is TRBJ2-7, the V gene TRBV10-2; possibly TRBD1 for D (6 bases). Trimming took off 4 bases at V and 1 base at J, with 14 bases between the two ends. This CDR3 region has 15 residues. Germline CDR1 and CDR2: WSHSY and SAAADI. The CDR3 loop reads CASSVTRDTSYEQYF. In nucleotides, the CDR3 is TGCGCCAGCAGTGTTACCCGGGACACTTCCTACGAGCAGTACTTC.

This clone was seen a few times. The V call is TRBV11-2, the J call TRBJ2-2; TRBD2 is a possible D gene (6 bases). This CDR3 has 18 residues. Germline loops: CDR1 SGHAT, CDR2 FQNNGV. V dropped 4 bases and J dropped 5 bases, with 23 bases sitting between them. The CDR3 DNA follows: TGTGCCAGCAGCTCCTTGGGGCGGGGCAGCCGAGGGACCGGGGAGCTGTTTTTT. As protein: CASSSLGRGSRGTGELFF.

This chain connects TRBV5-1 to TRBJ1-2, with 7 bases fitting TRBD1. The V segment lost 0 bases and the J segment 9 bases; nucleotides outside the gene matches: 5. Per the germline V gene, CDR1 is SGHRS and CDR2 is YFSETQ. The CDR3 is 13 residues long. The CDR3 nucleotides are TGCGCCAGCAGCTTGGATCAAGGGGGCCGCTACACCTTC. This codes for CASSLDQGGRYTF.

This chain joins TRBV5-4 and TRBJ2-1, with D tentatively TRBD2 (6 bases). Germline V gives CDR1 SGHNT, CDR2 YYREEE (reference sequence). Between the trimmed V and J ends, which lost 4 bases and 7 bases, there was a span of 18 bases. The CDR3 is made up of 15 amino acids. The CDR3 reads CASSPTPPGENEQFF. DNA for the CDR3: TGTGCCAGCAGCCCGACCCCTCCGGGAGAGAATGAGCAGTTCTTC.

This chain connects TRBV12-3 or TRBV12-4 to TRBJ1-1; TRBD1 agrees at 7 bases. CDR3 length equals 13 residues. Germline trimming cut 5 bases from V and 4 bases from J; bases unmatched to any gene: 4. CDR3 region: CASSLGTVTEAFF. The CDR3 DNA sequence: TGTGCCAGCAGTCTGGGGACAGTCACTGAAGCTTTCTTT.

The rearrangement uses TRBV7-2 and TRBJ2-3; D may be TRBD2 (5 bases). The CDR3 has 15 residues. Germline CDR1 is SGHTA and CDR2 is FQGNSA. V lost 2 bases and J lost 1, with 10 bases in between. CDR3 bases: TGTGCCAGCAGCTTATGGGAGTACGGCACAGATACGCAGTATTTT. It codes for CASSLWEYGTDTQYF.

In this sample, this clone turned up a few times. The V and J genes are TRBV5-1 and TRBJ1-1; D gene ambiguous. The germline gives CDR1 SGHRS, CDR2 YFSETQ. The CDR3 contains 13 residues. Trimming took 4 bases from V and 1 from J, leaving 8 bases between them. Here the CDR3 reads CASSIDKNTEAFF. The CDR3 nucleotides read TGCGCCAGCAGCATAGACAAGAACACTGAAGCTTTCTTT. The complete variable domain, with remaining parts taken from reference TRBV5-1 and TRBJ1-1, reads KAGVTQTPRYLIKTRGQQVTLSCSPISGHRSVSWYQQTPGQGLQFLFEYFSETQRNKGNFPGRFSGRQFSNSRSEMNVSTLELGDSALYLCASSIDKNTEAFFGQGTRLTVV.

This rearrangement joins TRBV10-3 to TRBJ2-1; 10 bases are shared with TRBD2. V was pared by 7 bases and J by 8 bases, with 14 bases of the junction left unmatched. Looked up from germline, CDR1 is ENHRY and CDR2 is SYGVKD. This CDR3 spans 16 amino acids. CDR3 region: CAIKEGTSGRADEQFF. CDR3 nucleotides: TGTGCCATCAAGGAAGGTACAAGCGGGAGGGCCGATGAGCAGTTCTTC.

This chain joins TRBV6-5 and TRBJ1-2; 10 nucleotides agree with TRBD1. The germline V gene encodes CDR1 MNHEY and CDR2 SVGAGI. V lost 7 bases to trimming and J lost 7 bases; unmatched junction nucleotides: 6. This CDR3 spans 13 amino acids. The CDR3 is CASTPGQGSGYTF. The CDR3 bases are TGTGCCAGCACTCCGGGACAGGGGTCTGGCTACACCTTC.

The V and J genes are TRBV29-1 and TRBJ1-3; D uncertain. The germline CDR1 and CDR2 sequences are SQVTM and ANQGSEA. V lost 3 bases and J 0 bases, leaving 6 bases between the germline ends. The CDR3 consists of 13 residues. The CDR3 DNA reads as TGCAGCGTTGAGGCGGGCTCTGGAAACACCATATATTTT. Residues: CSVEAGSGNTIYF.

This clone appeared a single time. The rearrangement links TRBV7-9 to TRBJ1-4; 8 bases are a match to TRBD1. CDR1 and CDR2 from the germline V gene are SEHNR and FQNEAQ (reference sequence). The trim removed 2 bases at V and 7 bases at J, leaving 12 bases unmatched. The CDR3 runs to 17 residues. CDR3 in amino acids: CASSLPVMDRVGEKLFF. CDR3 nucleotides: TGTGCCAGCAGCTTACCGGTAATGGACAGGGTTGGTGAAAAACTGTTTTTT.

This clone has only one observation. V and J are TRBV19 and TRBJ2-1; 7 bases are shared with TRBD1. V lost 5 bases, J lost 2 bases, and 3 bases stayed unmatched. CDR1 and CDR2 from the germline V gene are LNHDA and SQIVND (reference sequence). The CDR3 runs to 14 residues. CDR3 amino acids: CASSQQGTYNEQFF. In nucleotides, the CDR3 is TGTGCCAGTAGTCAACAGGGGACCTACAATGAGCAGTTCTTC.

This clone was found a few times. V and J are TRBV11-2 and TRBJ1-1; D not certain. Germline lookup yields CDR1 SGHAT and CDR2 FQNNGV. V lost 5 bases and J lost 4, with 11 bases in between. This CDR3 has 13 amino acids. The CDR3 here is CASSRMGGTEAFF. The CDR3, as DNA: TGTGCCAGCAGCCGCATGGGAGGCACTGAAGCTTTCTTT. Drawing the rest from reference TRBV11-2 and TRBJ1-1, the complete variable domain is EAGVAQSPRYKIIEKRQSVAFWCNPISGHATLYWYQQILGQGPKLLIQFQNNGVVDDSQLPKDRFSAERLKGVDSTLKIQPAKLEDSAVYLCASSRMGGTEAFFGQGTRLTVV.

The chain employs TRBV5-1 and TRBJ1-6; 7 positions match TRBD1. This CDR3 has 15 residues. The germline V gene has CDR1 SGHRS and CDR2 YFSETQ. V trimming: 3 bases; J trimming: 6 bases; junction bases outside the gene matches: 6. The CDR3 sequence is CASSSQGVGNSPLHF. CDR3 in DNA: TGCGCCAGCAGCTCCCAGGGGGTTGGTAATTCACCCCTCCACTTT.

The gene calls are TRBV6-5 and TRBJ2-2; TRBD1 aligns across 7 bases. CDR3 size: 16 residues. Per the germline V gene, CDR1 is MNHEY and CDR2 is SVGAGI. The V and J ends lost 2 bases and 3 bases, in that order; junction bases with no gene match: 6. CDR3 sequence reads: CASSYGTVGDTGELFF. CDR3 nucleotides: TGTGCCAGCAGTTACGGGACAGTGGGGGACACCGGGGAGCTGTTTTTT.

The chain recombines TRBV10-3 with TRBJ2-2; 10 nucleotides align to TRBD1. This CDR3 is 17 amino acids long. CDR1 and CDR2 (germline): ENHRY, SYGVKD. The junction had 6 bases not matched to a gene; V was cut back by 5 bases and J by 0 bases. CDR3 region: CAISPRTGGTNTGELFF. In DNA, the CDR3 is TGTGCCATCAGTCCCCGGACAGGGGGTACGAACACCGGGGAGCTGTTTTTT.

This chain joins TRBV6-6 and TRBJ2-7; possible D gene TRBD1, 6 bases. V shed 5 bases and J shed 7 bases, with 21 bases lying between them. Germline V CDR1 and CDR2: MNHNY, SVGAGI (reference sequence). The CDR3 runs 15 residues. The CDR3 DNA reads TGTGCCAGCAGTACCACCGGGACATATGTCCAAGAGCAGTACTTC. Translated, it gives CASSTTGTYVQEQYF.

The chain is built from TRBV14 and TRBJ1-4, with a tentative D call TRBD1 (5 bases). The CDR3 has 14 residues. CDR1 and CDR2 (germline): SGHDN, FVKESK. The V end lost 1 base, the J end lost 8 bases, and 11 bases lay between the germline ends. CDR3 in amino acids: CASSQVRTSEKLFF. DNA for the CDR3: TGTGCCAGCAGCCAAGTTAGGACATCCGAAAAACTGTTTTTT.

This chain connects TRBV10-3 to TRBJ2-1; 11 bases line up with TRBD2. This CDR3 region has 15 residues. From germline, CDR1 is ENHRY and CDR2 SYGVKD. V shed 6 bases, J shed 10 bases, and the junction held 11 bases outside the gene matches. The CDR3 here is CAISPTSGGPIEQFF. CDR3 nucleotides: TGTGCCATCAGCCCCACTAGCGGGGGCCCCATCGAGCAGTTCTTC.

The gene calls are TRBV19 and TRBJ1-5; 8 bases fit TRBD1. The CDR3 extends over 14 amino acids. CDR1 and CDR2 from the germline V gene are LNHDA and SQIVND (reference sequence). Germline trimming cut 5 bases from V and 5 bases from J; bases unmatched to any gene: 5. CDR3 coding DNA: TGTGCCAGTAGTGGGACAGGCGGTCATCAGCCCCAGCATTTT. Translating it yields CASSGTGGHQPQHF.

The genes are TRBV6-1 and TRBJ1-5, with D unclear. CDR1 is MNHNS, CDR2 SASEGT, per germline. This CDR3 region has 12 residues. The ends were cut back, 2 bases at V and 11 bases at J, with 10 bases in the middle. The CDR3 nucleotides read TGTGCCAGCAGTGAACACTCCTCGACCCAGCATTTT. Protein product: CASSEHSSTQHF.

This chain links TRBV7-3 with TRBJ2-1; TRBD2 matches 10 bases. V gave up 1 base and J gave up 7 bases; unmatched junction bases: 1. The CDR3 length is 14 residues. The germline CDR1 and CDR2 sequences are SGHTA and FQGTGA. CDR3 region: CASSLNSGGNEQFF. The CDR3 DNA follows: TGTGCCAGCAGCTTAAATAGCGGGGGGAATGAGCAGTTCTTC.

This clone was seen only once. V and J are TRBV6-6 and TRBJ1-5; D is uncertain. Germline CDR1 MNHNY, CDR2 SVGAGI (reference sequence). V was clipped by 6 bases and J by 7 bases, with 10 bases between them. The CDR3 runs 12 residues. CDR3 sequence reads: CASSPLGQPQHF. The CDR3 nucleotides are TGTGCCAGCAGCCCCCTGGGCCAGCCCCAGCATTTT.